This T cell receptor beta chain appears in the sequencing data of a study of regulatory T cells in long-lasting Graves disease. Turning to the study itself: The term persistent Graves' disease signified upward of 5 years on antithyroid drugs with positive TSH receptor antibodies.

In building TCR beta libraries, iRepertoire HTBI primers were used together with Arm-PCR of CDR3 regions. Original processing notes: Across the samples, identification revealed some 64 TRBV and 15 or so TRBJ segments. TCRdb analysed the multiplex PCR reads with MiXCR anew, one entry per CDR3 protein. In this record, the V and J calls reflect TCRdb's handling and not the investigators' own analysis. The sample consists of hundreds of thousands of distinct CDR3 sequences, around 20% of them appearing once. Indicated time point: persistent/refractory GD, antithyroid drugs over 5 years with positive TRAb. There was RNA extracted from PBMCs, and the TCR library was made from it. In Xi'an, China, an endocrinology department was the source of patients. For this clonotype: Germline is not matched at one junction end, which may reflect a read error.

The receptor comes from a female donor with Graves disease. The sample consisted of peripheral blood mononuclear cells (PBMCs), taken when the disease was refractory, from a patient treated with antithyroid drugs.

As DNA, the CDR3 is TGTGCCAGACAGGGCCTCTCTGGAAACACCATACATTTT. Its protein product is CARQGLSGNTIHF. The chain recombines TRBV2 with TRBJ1-3; TRBD1 might be the D (6 bases). Germline V lookup: CDR1 SNHLY, CDR2 FYNNEI. The CDR3 is made up of 13 amino acids.